These T cell receptor beta chains were read from a single sample in a study of control samples from healthy donors and cancer patients. Assay used: immunoSEQ multiplex PCR; TCRdb lists only in-frame clones, some missing. This sample carries 98,000 or so clones, around 89% of them seen once, and the ten largest clones take approximately 15%. Sequences were obtained from blood. The receptors shown here come from a woman in her seventies in good health. CDR3s include the opening cysteine and the closing phenylalanine or tryptophan. The order of the fields is V gene, J gene, D gene, clone size, CDR3 protein, CDR3 DNA. A D gene is named only where the DNA matches it firmly. Clone size is stated in some rows and not others, as once, few, many or a class when expanded.

TRBV13	TRBJ1-2	NA	NA	CASSSPGLKGDYGYTF	TGTGCCAGCAGCTCCCCGGGCCTTAAGGGGGACTATGGCTACACCTTC
TRBV4-1	TRBJ2-2	NA	NA	CASSQVETVPGELFF	TGCGCCAGCAGCCAAGTGGAGACCGTCCCCGGGGAGCTGTTTTTT
TRBV19	TRBJ1-1	TRBD1	NA	CASSMDRGGTEAFF	TGTGCCAGTAGCATGGACAGGGGTGGAACTGAAGCTTTCTTT
TRBV19	TRBJ2-6	TRBD1	NA	CASMGQSPSGANVLTF	TGTGCCAGTATGGGACAGAGCCCCTCTGGGGCCAACGTCCTGACTTTC
TRBV16	TRBJ1-5	NA	NA	CASRSDSSGVQPQHF	TGTGCCAGCAGATCTGACTCCTCGGGGGTACAGCCCCAGCATTTT
TRBV10-3	TRBJ1-3	NA	NA	CAIRQPSGNTIYF	TGTGCCATCAGACAACCCAGTGGAAACACCATATATTTT
TRBV7-2	TRBJ2-5	TRBD2	NA	CASSPRSGGARETQYF	TGTGCCAGCAGCCCCCGGAGCGGGGGGGCCCGGGAGACCCAGTACTTC
TRBV6-6	TRBJ2-3	NA	NA	CASSSTRSTDTQYF	TGTGCCAGCAGTTCCACTAGGAGCACAGATACGCAGTATTTT
TRBV11-2	TRBJ2-5	NA	NA	CASSLSGADQETQYF	TGTGCCAGCAGCTTAAGTGGGGCAGACCAAGAGACCCAGTACTTC
TRBV30	TRBJ1-1	TRBD1	NA	CAWSQRQGRATEAFF	TGTGCCTGGAGCCAAAGACAGGGAAGGGCCACTGAAGCTTTCTTT
TRBV18	TRBJ1-1	TRBD1	NA	CASSPKTGGMNTEAFF	TGTGCCAGCTCACCCAAGACAGGGGGGATGAACACTGAAGCTTTCTTT
TRBV14	TRBJ2-1	NA	NA	CASSQVGRGEQFF	TGTGCCAGCAGCCAAGTGGGCCGGGGTGAGCAGTTCTTC
TRBV6-5	TRBJ1-6	NA	NA	CASSYGGTVNSPLHF	TGTGCCAGCAGTTACGGCGGGACCGTAAATTCACCCCTCCACTTT
TRBV6-2/TRBV6-3	TRBJ1-5	NA	once	CASSYRARNQPQHF	TGTGCCAGCAGTTACAGGGCCCGTAATCAGCCCCAGCATTTT
TRBV7-6	TRBJ2-5	TRBD1	once	CASSLGLGQGERETQYF	TGTGCCAGCAGCTTGGGGTTGGGACAGGGGGAGAGAGAGACCCAGTACTTC
TRBV4-1	TRBJ2-1	NA	NA	CASSQVDLFSYNEQFF	TGCGCCAGCAGCCAAGTAGATCTTTTCTCCTACAATGAGCAGTTCTTC
TRBV19	TRBJ2-2	NA	NA	CASSIDRRVGGELFF	TGTGCCAGTAGTATAGATCGGCGGGTTGGCGGGGAGCTGTTTTTT
TRBV19	TRBJ2-3	NA	NA	CASSSGWNTQYF	TGTGCCAGTAGTAGCGGTTGGAATACGCAGTATTTT
TRBV27	TRBJ1-5	TRBD1	NA	CASSLRWGQDRNQPQHF	TGTGCCAGCAGTTTAAGGTGGGGACAGGACCGAAATCAGCCCCAGCATTTT
TRBV7-2	TRBJ2-1	NA	NA	CASSLVGGANEQFF	TGTGCCAGCAGCTTAGTGGGCGGGGCCAATGAGCAGTTCTTC
TRBV28	TRBJ2-5	NA	NA	CASSSPGLQETQYF	TGTGCCAGCAGTTCCCCCGGCCTCCAAGAGACCCAGTACTTC
TRBV3-1/TRBV3-2	TRBJ1-1	NA	NA	CASSLSLNTEAFF	TGTGCCAGCAGCCTAAGTTTGAACACTGAAGCTTTCTTT
TRBV11-3	TRBJ1-1	TRBD1	NA	CASSFQDRTEAFF	TGTGCCAGCAGCTTTCAGGACAGGACTGAAGCTTTCTTT
TRBV2	TRBJ1-6	TRBD1	NA	CAFLGTGKRALHF	TGTGCCTTCTTGGGGACAGGGAAGCGGGCCCTCCACTTT
TRBV5-4	TRBJ2-7	NA	NA	CASSFVTGRQYF	TGTGCCAGCAGCTTCGTCACAGGGAGGCAGTACTTC
TRBV6-5	TRBJ1-1	TRBD1	NA	CASSTRQGRGTEAFF	TGTGCCAGCAGCACCAGACAGGGAAGGGGCACTGAAGCTTTCTTT
TRBV30	TRBJ2-2	TRBD2	NA	CAWSVAGGFTGELFF	TGTGCCTGGAGTGTTGCGGGGGGTTTCACCGGGGAGCTGTTTTTT
TRBV6-5	TRBJ2-7	NA	NA	CASRTDRSYEQYF	TGTGCCAGCAGAACGGACCGCTCCTACGAGCAGTACTTC
TRBV30	TRBJ2-6	NA	NA	CAWSTPNSGANVLTF	TGTGCCTGGAGTACCCCAAACTCTGGGGCCAACGTCCTGACTTTC
TRBV5-8	TRBJ1-5	NA	NA	CASSLQGRSNQPQHF	TGTGCCAGCAGCTTGCAGGGGAGAAGCAATCAGCCCCAGCATTTT
TRBV5-1	TRBJ2-3	NA	NA	CASRLEGGSTDTQYF	TGCGCCAGCAGACTGGAAGGCGGAAGCACAGATACGCAGTATTTT